This T cell receptor (beta chain) appears in the sequencing data of a study of CD8+CD57+ T cells in acquired aplastic anemia. Background on the study: On average, sorted CD4+ and CD8+ cells gave 3.2 ug of DNA. General observations from the study: Patients and controls were found to share some 30 CD8+ CDR3 sequences. CD8+ Simpson's diversity showed no significant patient-control difference.

Profiling of TCR beta VDJ combinations and CDR3 sequences used genomic DNA as template. Each CDR3 protein gets one entry after TCRdb re-called the reads with MiXCR. The repertoire includes 220,000 or so distinct CDR3 sequences, approximately 65% of them detected once, and roughly 50% sits in the top ten. This CDR3 is 17 amino acids long. V lost 3 bases and J lost 0; bases outside the gene matches: 4. From germline, CDR1 is LNHNV and CDR2 YYDKDF (reference sequence). Before being chosen for sequencing, patients had shown CD8+CD57+ cell expansion by flow cytometry. As to this clonotype: As yet, its antigen is unknown.

The clonotype originates from a human donor with aplastic anemia. The source material was sorted CD4+, CD8+, or CD8+CD57+ T cells (not recorded which) from PBMCs. The chain combines TRBV15 with TRBJ2-1, with 11 bases lining up with TRBD1. This CDR3 is CATSRAGTGGSYNEQFF. Here the CDR3 DNA reads TGTGCCACCAGCAGGGCAGGGACAGGGGGCTCCTACAATGAGCAGTTCTTC. Combining the CDR3 with reference TRBV15 and TRBJ2-1 gives the whole variable domain DAMVIQNPRYQVTQFGKPVTLSCSQTLNHNVMYWYQQKSSQAPKLLFHYYDKDFNNEADTPDNFQSRRPNTSFCFLDIRSPGLGDTAMYLCATSRAGTGGSYNEQFFGPGTRLTVL.